Following are 31 T cell receptor beta chains from one sample sequenced in a study of T-cell memory formation after mild COVID-19. TCRdb redid the calling of the 5' RACE reads with MiXCR, one entry per CDR3 protein. The sample lists around 340,000 distinct CDR3 sequences, about 21% occurring once. Material for sequencing was PBMCs or a T cell subset sorted from them (not recorded which). Source of these receptors: an adult woman who had mild COVID-19 (a few samples of this study predate the infection). Cell type and time point are not known.

Only a few counts were recorded for this clonotype. The chain links TRBV12-3 or TRBV12-4 to TRBJ2-3; D not resolved. The V end was cut by 1 base, the J end by 0 bases, with 11 bases between. This CDR3 is built from 16 residues. The CDR3 DNA reads TGTGCCAGCAGTTTAGGGGTTAGCTTCAGCACAGATACGCAGTATTTT. This gives the protein CASSLGVSFSTDTQYF.

This sequence joins TRBV28 and TRBJ1-6; TRBD1 is a possible D gene (5 bases). Trimming stripped 6 bases from V and 8 bases from J, with 23 bases between. This CDR3 region has 17 residues. The germline CDR1 and CDR2 sequences are MDHEN and SYDVKM. The CDR3, as DNA: TGTGCCAGCAGCCCCAAGTCGGGGCTTGGGAGGGATTCACCCCTCCACTTT. Translating gives CASSPKSGLGRDSPLHF.

V gene TRBV11-1 combines with J gene TRBJ2-1, with D possibly matching TRBD1 (6 bases). V shed 1 base and J shed 12 bases, with 10 bases lying between them. CDR1 SGHAT and CDR2 FQDESV come from the germline V gene (reference sequence). This CDR3 contains 12 residues. CDR3 sequence: CASSLEQGMQFF. CDR3 sequence (DNA): TGTGCCAGCAGCTTAGAACAGGGAATGCAGTTCTTC.

CDR3 nucleotides: TGCGCCAGCAGCTTGCCAGAACTGAGCTCTGGAAACACCATATATTTT. It codes for CASSLPELSSGNTIYF. The rearrangement joins TRBV5-1 to TRBJ1-3, with D uncertain. The germline V gene encodes CDR1 SGHRS and CDR2 YFSETQ. The CDR3 has 16 amino acids. The V gene lost 1 base and the J gene lost 0 bases, with 11 bases spanning the gap.

This clonotype was counted at least ten times. The gene calls are TRBV20-1 and TRBJ2-1; D gene unclear. The V end lost 8 bases, the J end lost 0 bases, and 11 bases lay between the germline ends. The CDR3 extends over 13 amino acids. The germline gives CDR1 DFQATT, CDR2 SNEGSKA (reference sequence). This CDR3 reads CSLTRSSYNEQFF. DNA for the CDR3: TGCAGTCTAACCAGGAGCTCCTACAATGAGCAGTTCTTC.

This clonotype was detected ten times or more. This rearrangement joins TRBV11-2 to TRBJ2-5, with 7 bases aligning to TRBD2. CDR3 size: 16 residues. Germline CDR1 and CDR2: SGHAT and FQNNGV. J lost 5 bases, V lost 3 bases, and 12 bases had no gene match. Here the CDR3 reads CASSLGGGRAMETQYF. The CDR3 nucleotides read TGTGCCAGCAGCTTGGGAGGAGGGAGGGCCATGGAGACCCAGTACTTC.

The chain links TRBV30 to TRBJ2-3, with no clear D. The CDR3 is made up of 13 amino acids. The germline CDR1 and CDR2 sequences are GTSNPN and SVGIG (reference sequence). Trimming cost V 8 bases and J 0 bases, with 12 bases left between them. The CDR3 loop is CAAGEGSTDTQYF. The CDR3 bases are TGTGCCGCCGGCGAAGGTAGCACAGATACGCAGTATTTT. Variable domain in full (rest from reference TRBV30 and TRBJ2-3): SQTIHQWPATLVQPVGSPLSLECTVEGTSNPNLYWYRQAAGRGLQLLFYSVGIGQISSEVPQNLSASRPQDRQFILSSKKLLLSDSGFYLCAAGEGSTDTQYFGPGTRLTVL.

The V call is TRBV29-1, the J call TRBJ2-3; TRBD2 aligns across 8 bases. Germline V gene data show CDR1 as SQVTM and CDR2 as ANQGSEA. With 6 bases clipped from V and 6 bases from J, the junction kept 5 bases outside the gene matches. This CDR3 has 12 residues. As DNA, the CDR3 is TGCAGCGTAGGTGGCGGGAGGGATACGCAGTATTTT. Its translation: CSVGGGRDTQYF.

This clonotype was observed a few times. J is TRBJ1-3 and V is TRBV18, with D unclear. The V end was cut by 2 bases, the J end by 0 bases, with 11 bases between. The CDR3 is 16 amino acids. Germline lookup yields CDR1 KGHSH and CDR2 LQKENI. CDR3 in amino acids: CASSPGTTNSGNTIYF. As DNA, the CDR3 is TGTGCCAGCTCACCAGGAACAACGAACTCTGGAAACACCATATATTTT.

The V and J genes are TRBV5-1 and TRBJ2-7; TRBD2 agrees at 11 bases. This CDR3 has 16 residues. The germline CDR1 and CDR2 sequences are SGHRS and YFSETQ. The J segment lost 0 bases and the V segment lost 3 bases, leaving 5 bases of the junction unmatched. In DNA, the CDR3 is TGCGCCAGCAGCTCGGGACTAGCGGAAAGCTCCTACGAGCAGTACTTC. Amino acids: CASSSGLAESSYEQYF.

The gene calls are TRBV4-3 and TRBJ2-2; 7 nucleotides align to TRBD2. The CDR3 is made up of 17 amino acids. CDR1 and CDR2 (germline): LGHNA, YSLEER. The V and J ends lost 0 bases and 5 bases, in that order; junction bases with no gene match: 9. The CDR3 DNA sequence: TGCGCCAGCAGCCAAGATCGGGCGGGAGTTGGGACCGGGGAGCTGTTTTTT. Residues: CASSQDRAGVGTGELFF.

A few counts support this clonotype. The chain is built from TRBV9 and TRBJ2-3, with D perhaps being TRBD1 or TRBD2 (5 bases each). From germline, CDR1 is SGDLS and CDR2 YYNGEE. The CDR3 extends over 17 amino acids. With 0 bases removed from V and 2 bases from J, the gap between germline ends came to 16 bases. This CDR3 is CASSVALGTKHTDTQYF. The CDR3 DNA reads as TGTGCCAGCAGCGTAGCTCTTGGGACCAAACACACAGATACGCAGTATTTT.

This clonotype showed up just a few times. V gene TRBV7-9 combines with J gene TRBJ1-1; TRBD1 matches at 8 bases. Per germline, CDR1 SEHNR and CDR2 FQNEAQ (reference sequence). The CDR3 extends over 14 amino acids. Trimming cost V 0 bases and J 11 bases; bases outside gene matches: 8. CDR3 coding DNA: TGTGCCAGCAGCTTAGCGAGGGGCAGGGGGCACGCTTTCTTT. The encoded protein is CASSLARGRGHAFF.

About this clonotype: The DNA is left out, because the CDR3 cannot be placed on it with certainty; the CDR3 is given as TCRdb lists it. V usage is TRBV9 and J usage is TRBJ2-1; TRBD2 reflects the table's D call only, with no check against the DNA. Germline V lookup: CDR1 SGDLS, CDR2 YYNGEE. Including both end residues, the CDR3 is 17 amino acids long. The CDR3 is CASSVGGGALGSIEKFF.

This chain links TRBV7-9 with TRBJ2-3; D remains ambiguous. The length of the CDR3 is 13 residues. CDR1 is SEHNR, CDR2 FQNEAQ, per germline (reference sequence). Trimming removed 1 base at V and 9 bases at J, with 11 bases between. The CDR3 DNA reads as TGTGCCAGCAGCTTAGGTCAGCATCGAACGCAGTATTTT. As protein: CASSLGQHRTQYF.

The chain uses TRBV5-5 and TRBJ2-5; weak D call: TRBD2 (5 bases). The CDR3 is 14 residues long. Germline V gene sequence: CDR1 SGHKS, CDR2 YYEKEE (reference sequence). V was trimmed by 6 bases and J by 4 bases, leaving 16 bases between them. CDR3 bases: TGTGCCAGCACCCCCCGGGATAGCATAGAGACCCAGTACTTC. Its protein product is CASTPRDSIETQYF.

The chain combines TRBV7-2 with TRBJ2-7; 9 nucleotides match TRBD2. Germline V lookup: CDR1 SGHTA, CDR2 FQGNSA. This CDR3 has 17 amino acids. Trimming cost V 5 bases and J 1 base; bases outside gene matches: 12. The CDR3 spells CASSPRLMTSGSYEQYF. The CDR3 DNA reads as TGTGCCAGCAGCCCCCGGCTCATGACTAGCGGATCCTACGAGCAGTACTTC. Using reference TRBV7-2 and TRBJ2-7 for the parts outside the CDR3, the full variable domain is GAGVSQSPSNKVTEKGKDVELRCDPISGHTALYWYRQSLGQGLEFLIYFQGNSAPDKSGLPSDRFSAERTGGSVSTLTIQRTQQEDSAVYLCASSPRLMTSGSYEQYFGPGTRLTVT.

The DNA for the CDR3 is TGTGCCAGCTCACCAAGTGCCGGGGGACTCTCCTACGAGCAGTACTTC. Protein: CASSPSAGGLSYEQYF. The genes are TRBV18 and TRBJ2-7, with D possibly being TRBD2 (6 bases). Trimming pared 2 bases from V and 0 bases from J, leaving 14 bases between. Germline V CDR1 and CDR2: KGHSH, LQKENI. The CDR3 totals 16 residues.

The chain employs TRBV2 and TRBJ2-7, with a possible D match to TRBD1 (6 bases). Germline CDR1 and CDR2: SNHLY and FYNNEI. The CDR3 covers 13 residues. The V end lost 6 bases, the J end lost 2 bases, and 11 bases lay between the germline ends. In DNA form, the CDR3 reads TGTGCCAGCAGACGACAGGAAACCTACGAGCAGTACTTC. This translates into CASRRQETYEQYF.

This clonotype came up a few times. This rearrangement joins TRBV6-2 or TRBV6-3 to TRBJ2-1, with TRBD2 as a possible D gene (5 bases). The V gene's germline CDR1 is MNHEY and CDR2 SVGEGT. This CDR3 comprises 13 residues. V was pared by 2 bases and J by 5 bases, with 7 bases between. DNA for the CDR3: TGTGCCAGCAGTTACGCTAGCAACAATGAGCAGTTCTTC. It is translated as CASSYASNNEQFF.

The chain joins TRBV7-6 to TRBJ2-1, with 11 positions matching TRBD1. V shed 1 base, J shed 5 bases, and the junction held 7 bases outside the gene matches. The CDR3 length is 17 residues. CDR1 SGHVS and CDR2 FNYEAQ come from the germline V gene. CDR3 sequence reads: CASSLERGTGGHNEQFF. CDR3 nucleotides: TGTGCCAGCAGCTTAGAAAGGGGGACAGGGGGGCACAATGAGCAGTTCTTC. Filled out from reference TRBV7-6 and TRBJ2-1, the complete variable domain reads GAGVSQSPRYKVTKRGQDVALRCDPISGHVSLYWYRQALGQGPEFLTYFNYEAQQDKSGLPNDRFSAERPEGSISTLTIQRTEQRDSAMYRCASSLERGTGGHNEQFFGPGTRLTVL.

In its sample, this clonotype was seen many times. V is TRBV4-3 and J is TRBJ2-5; no clear D gene. This CDR3 is built from 12 residues. Trimming left V 0 bases short and J 4 bases short, with 3 bases between. Looked up from germline, CDR1 is LGHNA and CDR2 is YSLEER. CDR3 bases: TGCGCCAGCAGCCAAGAAAGAGAGACCCAGTACTTC. This encodes CASSQERETQYF.

The chain uses TRBV5-1 and TRBJ2-7, with D tentatively TRBD1 (5 bases). The CDR3 totals 15 residues. Deletions cut 4 bases from V and 2 bases from J, with 16 bases between. CDR1 and CDR2 from the germline V gene are SGHRS and YFSETQ. The CDR3 reads CASSRDRDRAYEQYF. The CDR3 DNA sequence: TGCGCCAGCAGCCGAGACCGAGACAGAGCCTACGAGCAGTACTTC.

In this sample, this clonotype turned up a few times. The rearrangement links TRBV2 to TRBJ2-3; 8 nucleotides align to TRBD1. The CDR3 is made up of 15 amino acids. The J segment lost 0 bases and the V segment lost 4 bases, leaving 3 bases of the junction unmatched. Germline V CDR1 and CDR2: SNHLY, FYNNEI. In nucleotides, the CDR3 is TGTGCCAGCAGTGGACAGGGGTTAAGCACAGATACGCAGTATTTT. It codes for CASSGQGLSTDTQYF.

This clonotype came up a few times. The V call is TRBV7-8, the J call TRBJ2-3, with TRBD2 identical over 8 bases. CDR3 length equals 16 residues. Per germline, CDR1 SGHVS and CDR2 FQNEAQ. V was pared by 5 bases and J by 3 bases, with 10 bases of the junction left unmatched. The CDR3: CASSEVLAARTDTQYF. CDR3 bases: TGTGCCAGCAGCGAGGTACTAGCGGCCAGGACAGATACGCAGTATTTT.

This CDR3 is CASSKDPGGYGYTF. The CDR3 bases are TGTGCCAGCAGCAAAGATCCAGGGGGCTATGGCTACACCTTC. The rearrangement joins TRBV21-1 to TRBJ1-2; TRBD1 was called by the table and not checked on the DNA. TRBV21-1 is assigned pseudogene status. The CDR3 covers 14 residues.

This CDR3 is CASSQDRPYNEQFF. CDR3 in DNA: TGTGCCAGCAGCCAAGATCGCCCCTACAATGAGCAGTTCTTC. The rearrangement joins TRBV3-1 to TRBJ2-1; no clear D gene. The ends were cut back, 0 bases at V and 2 bases at J, with 5 bases in the middle. Germline loops: CDR1 LGHDT, CDR2 YNNKEL (reference sequence). This CDR3 comprises 14 residues.

This clonotype was seen only a few times. The V call is TRBV6-1, the J call TRBJ2-7; D is perhaps TRBD2 (6 bases). The ends were cut back, 8 bases at V and 7 bases at J, with 21 bases in the middle. Germline V gene sequence: CDR1 MNHNS, CDR2 SASEGT. The CDR3 covers 14 residues. The CDR3, as DNA: TGTGCCAGCGCCCCCGGTCTAGCGCAAGGGGAGCAGTACTTC. Amino acid sequence: CASAPGLAQGEQYF.

The rearrangement uses TRBV29-1 and TRBJ2-3; 7 positions match TRBD1. J gave up 0 bases and V 7 bases, and 10 bases lay outside the gene matches. The germline CDR1 and CDR2 sequences are SQVTM and ANQGSEA. CDR3 length: 15 amino acids. CDR3 sequence: CSAMTGTASTDTQYF. CDR3 DNA sequence: TGCAGCGCAATGACCGGGACAGCTAGCACAGATACGCAGTATTTT.

J is TRBJ2-5 and V is TRBV9, with D maybe TRBD1 (5 bases). Germline CDR1 reads SGDLS; CDR2 reads YYNGEE. CDR3 length equals 13 residues. V was cut by 0 bases and J by 5 bases, with 8 bases left in between. The CDR3 bases are TGTGCCAGCAGCGTAGGTCAGGGTGAGACCCAGTACTTC. Its translation: CASSVGQGETQYF.

V and J are TRBV11-3 and TRBJ2-1; possibly TRBD2 for D (5 bases). The germline V gene encodes CDR1 SGHNT and CDR2 YENEEA. The CDR3 is 13 amino acids. Trimming stripped 3 bases from V and 8 bases from J, with 11 bases between. CDR3 region: CASSFKSGHEQFF. The CDR3 coding sequence is TGTGCCAGCAGCTTTAAGAGCGGACATGAGCAGTTCTTC. Full variable domain (outside the CDR3, taken from reference TRBV11-3 and TRBJ2-1): EAGVVQSPRYKIIEKKQPVAFWCNPISGHNTLYWYLQNLGQGPELLIRYENEEAVDDSQLPKDRFSAERLKGVDSTLKIQPAELGDSAVYLCASSFKSGHEQFFGPGTRLTVL.